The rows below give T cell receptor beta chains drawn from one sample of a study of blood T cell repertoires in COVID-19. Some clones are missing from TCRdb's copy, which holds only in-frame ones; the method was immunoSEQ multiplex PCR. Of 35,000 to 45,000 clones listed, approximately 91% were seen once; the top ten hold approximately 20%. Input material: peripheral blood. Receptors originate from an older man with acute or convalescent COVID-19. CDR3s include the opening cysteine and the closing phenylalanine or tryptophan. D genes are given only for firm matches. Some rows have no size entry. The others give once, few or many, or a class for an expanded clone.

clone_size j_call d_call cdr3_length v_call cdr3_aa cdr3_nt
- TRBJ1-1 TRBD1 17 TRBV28 CASSLGYSGGDGTEAFF TGTGCCAGCAGTTTAGGTTATTCAGGGGGCGACGGCACTGAAGCTTTCTTT
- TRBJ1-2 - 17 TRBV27 CASTPRIQGSSGYGYTF TGTGCCAGCACCCCAAGGATACAGGGCTCATCGGGGTATGGCTACACCTTC
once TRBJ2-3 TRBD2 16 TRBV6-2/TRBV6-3 CASSYSAGSMTDTQYF TGTGCCAGCAGTTACTCAGCGGGATCGATGACAGATACGCAGTATTTT
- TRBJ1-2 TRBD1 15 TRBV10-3 CAISEFRQGADGYTF TGTGCCATCAGTGAGTTTAGACAGGGGGCGGATGGCTACACCTTC
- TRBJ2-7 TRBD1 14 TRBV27 CASSLTGISYEQYF TGTGCCAGCAGTTTGACAGGGATCTCCTACGAGCAGTACTTC
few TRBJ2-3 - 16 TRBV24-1 CATSDFRGIVTDTQYF TGTGCCACCAGTGATTTCCGGGGGATTGTCACAGATACGCAGTATTTT
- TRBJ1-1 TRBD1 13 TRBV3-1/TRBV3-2 CASSLGTATEAFF TGTGCCAGCAGCCTCGGGACAGCCACTGAAGCTTTCTTT
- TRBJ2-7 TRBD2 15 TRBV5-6 CASSLYGRVSYEQYF TGTGCCAGCAGCTTGTACGGGAGGGTCTCCTACGAGCAGTACTTC
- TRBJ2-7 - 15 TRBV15 CATSRSRVGTGEQYF TGTGCCACCAGCAGGTCAAGGGTGGGGACTGGGGAGCAGTACTTC
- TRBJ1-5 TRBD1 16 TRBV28 CASSSPGQGLNQPQHF TGTGCCAGCAGTTCACCGGGACAGGGTCTCAATCAGCCCCAGCATTTT
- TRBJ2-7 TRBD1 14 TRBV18 CASSPSQGAGEQYF TGTGCCAGCTCACCCTCGCAGGGGGCAGGCGAGCAGTACTTC
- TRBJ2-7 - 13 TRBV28 CASSLRQTYEQYF TGTGCCAGCAGTTTACGACAGACCTACGAGCAGTACTTC
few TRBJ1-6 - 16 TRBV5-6 CASSSRGLSLRSPLHF TGTGCCAGCAGCTCCAGGGGTTTAAGTCTTCGTTCACCCCTCCACTTT
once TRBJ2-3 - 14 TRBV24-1 CATSDTRGTDTQYF TGTGCCACCAGTGATACCAGGGGAACAGATACGCAGTATTTT
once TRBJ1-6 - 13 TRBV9 CASSVGREAPLHF TGTGCCAGCAGCGTAGGCAGGGAGGCACCCCTCCACTTT
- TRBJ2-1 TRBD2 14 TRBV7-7 CASSLGLADNEQFF TGTGCTAGCAGCTTAGGACTAGCGGACAATGAGCAGTTCTTC
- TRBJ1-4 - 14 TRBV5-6 CASSPRGGGEKLFF TGTGCCAGCAGCCCCCGGGGGGGCGGCGAAAAACTGTTTTTT
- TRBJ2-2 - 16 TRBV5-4 CASRHADFWNTGELFF TGTGCCAGCAGGCATGCCGACTTTTGGAACACCGGGGAGCTGTTTTTT
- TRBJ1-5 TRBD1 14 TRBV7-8 CASSRDRGNQPQHF TGTGCCAGCAGTCGGGACAGGGGAAATCAGCCCCAGCATTTT
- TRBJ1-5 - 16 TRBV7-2 CASSLERGGRNQPQHF TGTGCCAGCAGCTTAGAACGAGGGGGAAGGAATCAGCCCCAGCATTTT
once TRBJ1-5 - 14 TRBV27 CASSLSKGDQPQHF TGTGCCAGCAGTTTATCAAAGGGGGATCAGCCCCAGCATTTT
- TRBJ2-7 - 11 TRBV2 CASKPYYEQYF TGTGCCAGCAAGCCATACTACGAGCAGTACTTC
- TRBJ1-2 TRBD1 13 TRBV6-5 CASRRQGSGGYTF TGTGCCAGCAGGCGACAGGGTTCAGGAGGCTACACCTTC
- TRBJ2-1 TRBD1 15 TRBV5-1 CASSLVGDRGNEQFF TGCGCCAGCAGCTTGGTAGGGGACAGGGGTAATGAGCAGTTCTTC
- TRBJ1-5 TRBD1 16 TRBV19 CASSPWDRISNQPQHF TGTGCCAGTAGTCCTTGGGACAGGATCAGCAATCAGCCCCAGCATTTT
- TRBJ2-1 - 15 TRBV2 CASSEGTVSYNEQFF TGTGCCAGCAGTGAAGGTACGGTTTCCTACAATGAGCAGTTCTTC
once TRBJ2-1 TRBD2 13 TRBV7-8 CASSSGLVNEQFF TGTGCCAGCAGCTCGGGACTAGTCAATGAGCAGTTCTTC
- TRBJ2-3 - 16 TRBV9 CASSVWSGEGTDTQYF TGTGCCAGCAGCGTCTGGTCCGGCGAGGGCACAGATACGCAGTATTTT
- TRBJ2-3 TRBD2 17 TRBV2 CARGGLAGVGSTDTQYF TGTGCCAGAGGGGGACTAGCGGGAGTGGGAAGCACAGATACGCAGTATTTT
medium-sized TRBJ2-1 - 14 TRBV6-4 CASSAIRGGNEQFF TGTGCCAGCAGTGCCATCAGGGGTGGAAATGAGCAGTTCTTC
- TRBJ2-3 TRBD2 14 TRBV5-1 CASSFGGSTDTQYF TGCGCCAGCAGCTTCGGGGGGAGCACAGATACGCAGTATTTT
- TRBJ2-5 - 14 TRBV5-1 CASSLSGGQETQYF TGCGCCAGCAGCTTGTCCGGGGGCCAAGAGACCCAGTACTTC
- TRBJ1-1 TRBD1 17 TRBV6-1 CASSETAVPGGRTEAFF TGTGCCAGCAGTGAAACTGCCGTGCCAGGGGGGAGGACTGAAGCTTTCTTT
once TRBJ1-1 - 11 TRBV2 CASSQNTEAFF TGTGCCAGCAGTCAGAACACTGAAGCTTTCTTT
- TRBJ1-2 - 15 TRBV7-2 CASSLNAGDNYGYTF TGTGCCAGCAGCTTAAACGCAGGGGATAACTATGGCTACACCTTC
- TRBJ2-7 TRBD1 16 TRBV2 CASIYIPGQSGDEQYF TGTGCCAGCATCTACATCCCGGGACAGTCGGGCGACGAGCAGTACTTC
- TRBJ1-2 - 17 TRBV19 CASIGLETHGRNYGYTF TGTGCCAGTATCGGACTGGAGACCCATGGAAGGAACTATGGCTACACCTTC
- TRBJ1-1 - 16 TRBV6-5 CASSYWAAGKNTEAFF TGTGCCAGCAGTTACTGGGCGGCAGGGAAGAACACTGAAGCTTTCTTT
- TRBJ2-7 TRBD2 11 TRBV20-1 CSAGRAYEQYF TGCAGTGCCGGGAGGGCCTACGAGCAGTACTTC
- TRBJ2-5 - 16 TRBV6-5 CASSYSAGTTQETQYF TGTGCCAGCAGTTACTCCGCCGGGACAACTCAAGAGACCCAGTACTTC
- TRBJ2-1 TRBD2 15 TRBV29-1 CSVETRDYLMNEQFF TGCAGCGTTGAAACGAGGGACTACCTTATGAATGAGCAGTTCTTC
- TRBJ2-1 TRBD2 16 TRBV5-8 CASSLKASGVYNEQFF TGTGCCAGCAGCTTGAAGGCTAGCGGGGTCTACAATGAGCAGTTCTTC
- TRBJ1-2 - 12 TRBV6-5 CASSQDNYGYTF TGTGCCAGCAGTCAGGATAACTATGGCTACACCTTC
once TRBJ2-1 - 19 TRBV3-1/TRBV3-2 CASSQVVGRHVVSSNEQFF TGTGCCAGCAGCCAAGTGGTGGGTCGACATGTCGTTTCCAGCAATGAGCAGTTCTTC
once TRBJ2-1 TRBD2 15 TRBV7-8 CASSPGLATYNEQFF TGTGCCAGCAGCCCGGGACTAGCGACCTACAATGAGCAGTTCTTC
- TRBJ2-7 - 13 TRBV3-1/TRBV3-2 CASSQDPGDEQYF TGTGCCAGCAGCCAAGATCCGGGGGACGAGCAGTACTTC
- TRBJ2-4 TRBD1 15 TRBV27 CASSVQGVAKNIQYF TGTGCCAGCAGTGTCCAGGGGGTAGCCAAAAACATTCAGTACTTC
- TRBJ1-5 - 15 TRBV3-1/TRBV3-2 CASSQDRGGNQPQHF TGTGCCAGCAGCCAAGACAGGGGAGGCAATCAGCCCCAGCATTTT
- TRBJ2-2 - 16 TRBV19 CASSEGTRLLTGELFF TGTGCCAGTAGCGAGGGCACCCGACTCTTAACCGGGGAGCTGTTTTTT
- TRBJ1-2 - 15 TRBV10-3 CAISESAPEEGGYTF TGTGCCATCAGTGAGTCGGCTCCGGAGGAGGGGGGCTACACCTTC
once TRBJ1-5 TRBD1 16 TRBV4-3 CASSQDSDRVNQPQHF TGCGCCAGCAGCCAAGATTCGGACAGGGTGAATCAGCCCCAGCATTTT
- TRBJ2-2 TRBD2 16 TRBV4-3 CASSQGLAGGTGELFF TGCGCCAGCAGCCAGGGACTAGCGGGGGGGACCGGGGAGCTGTTTTTT
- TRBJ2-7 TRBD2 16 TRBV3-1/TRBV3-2 CASSQVRREKGSEQYF TGTGCCAGCAGCCAAGTCCGGCGGGAGAAAGGGTCCGAGCAGTACTTC
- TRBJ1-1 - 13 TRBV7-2 CASSYDTNTEAFF TGTGCCAGCAGCTACGACACAAACACTGAAGCTTTCTTT
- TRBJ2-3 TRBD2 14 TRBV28 CASSPAGGSDTQYF TGTGCCAGCTCCCCAGCGGGAGGGTCAGATACGCAGTATTTT
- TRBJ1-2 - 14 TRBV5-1 CASSLAQGLNGYTF TGCGCCAGCAGCTTGGCACAGGGTTTAAATGGCTACACCTTC
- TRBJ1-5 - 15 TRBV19 CASSIGQEGNQPQHF TGTGCCAGTAGTATAGGCCAGGAGGGCAATCAGCCCCAGCATTTT